This T cell receptor (beta chain) was obtained from a study of blood T cell repertoires in COVID-19. After removal of 4 bases from V and 10 bases from J, the junction contained 6 bases not matched to a gene. Germline lookup yields CDR1 SGHTA and CDR2 FQGNSA. The CDR3 spans 13 residues. Method: immunoSEQ multiplex PCR; TCRdb's copy keeps in-frame clones and lacks some. The sample has about 240,000 clones, approximately 83% seen once. The chain recombines TRBV7-2 with TRBJ1-1; 10 bases match TRBD1. Sequencing was carried out using PBMCs or T cells enriched from blood (not recorded which). This sequence was found in a middle-aged woman with acute COVID-19. The CDR3 region has the DNA TGTGCCAGCAGCTATAGACAGGGGGCAGGAGCTTTCTTT. Translation: CASSYRQGAGAFF.